Described below is a single T cell receptor (beta chain) sequence and its context. The data originate from a study of blood T cells in healthy people across ages. Through a sample-barcoded 5' primer and a J-beta primer mix, a second PCR was run for 7 to 11 cycles. TCRdb re-analysed the 5' RACE reads in MiXCR, keeping a single row per CDR3 protein. The repertoire holds over a million distinct CDR3 sequences, with 45% as singletons. The CDR3 is 11 amino acids. Trimming removed 8 bases at V and 6 bases at J, with 8 bases between. Germline loops: CDR1 SGHAT, CDR2 FQNNGV. V usage is TRBV11-2 and J usage is TRBJ2-1; D ambiguous. Sequencing input: blood. The TCR comes from a woman aged 60-75 years in good health. The CDR3: CASALGNEQFF. CDR3 in DNA: TGTGCCAGCGCCCTCGGCAATGAGCAGTTCTTC.